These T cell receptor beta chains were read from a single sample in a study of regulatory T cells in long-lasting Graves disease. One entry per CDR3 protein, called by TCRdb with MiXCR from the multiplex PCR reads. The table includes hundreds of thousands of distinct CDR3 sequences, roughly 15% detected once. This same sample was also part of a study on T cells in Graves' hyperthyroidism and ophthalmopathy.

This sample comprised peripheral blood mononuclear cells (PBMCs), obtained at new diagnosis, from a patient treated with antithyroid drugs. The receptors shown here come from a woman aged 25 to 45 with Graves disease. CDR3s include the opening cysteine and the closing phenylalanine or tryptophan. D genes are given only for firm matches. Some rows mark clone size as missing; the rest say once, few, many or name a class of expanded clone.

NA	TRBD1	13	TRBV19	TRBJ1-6	TGTGCCAGTAAGAGGACAGGGTTTTCACCCCTCCACTTT	CASKRTGFSPLHF
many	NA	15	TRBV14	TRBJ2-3	TGTGCCAGCAGCCAAATAATCGGGATTGTCGATACGCAGTATTTT	CASSQIIGIVDTQYF
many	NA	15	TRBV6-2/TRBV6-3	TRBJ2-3	TGTGCCAGCAGTTACTCAATCGGGAGCACAGATACGCAGTATTTT	CASSYSIGSTDTQYF
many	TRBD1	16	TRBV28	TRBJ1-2	TGTGCCAGCAGACCGCCACCGGGACAGGGGCTACATGGCTACACCTTC	CASRPPPGQGLHGYTF
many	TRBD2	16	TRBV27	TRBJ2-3	TGTGCCAGCAGTTTCTATTCACTAGCGGGAGTAGATACGCAGTATTTT	CASSFYSLAGVDTQYF
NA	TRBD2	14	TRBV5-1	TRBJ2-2	TGCGCCAGCGAGCGGGAGTTGGGTACCGGGGAGCTGTTTTTT	CASERELGTGELFF
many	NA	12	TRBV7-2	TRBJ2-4	TGTGCCAGCAGCTTATTAGATGGGTCGCGGTACTTC	CASSLLDGSRYF
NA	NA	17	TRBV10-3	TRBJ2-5	TGTGCCATCAGTGAGGGTGGAGGAACCTCACGGAAAGAGACCCAGTACTTC	CAISEGGGTSRKETQYF
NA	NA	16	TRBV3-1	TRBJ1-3	TGTGCCAGCAGCCAACGCGTGGAACTCTCTGGAAACACCATATATTTT	CASSQRVELSGNTIYF
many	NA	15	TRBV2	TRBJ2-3	TGTGCCAGCAGTTACCGGGACCTCGAGACGGATACGCAGTATTTT	CASSYRDLETDTQYF
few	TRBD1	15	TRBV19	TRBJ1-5	TGTGCCAGTAGCGACGTGACAGGGAGCAATCAGCCCCAGCATTTT	CASSDVTGSNQPQHF
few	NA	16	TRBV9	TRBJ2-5	TGTGCCAGCCCCGCAAACCCGGGACGGGAACAAGAGACCCAGTACTTC	CASPANPGREQETQYF
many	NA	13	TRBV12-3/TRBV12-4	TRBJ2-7	TGTGCCAGCAGTCTCGAGGGTGTCAACGAGCAGTACTTC	CASSLEGVNEQYF
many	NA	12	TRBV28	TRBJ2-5	TGTGCCAGCACCGACAGTCTCGGGACCCAGTACTTC	CASTDSLGTQYF
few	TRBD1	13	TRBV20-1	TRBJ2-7	TGCAGTGCCGGGGGACAGGGAACTCACGAGCAGTACTTC	CSAGGQGTHEQYF
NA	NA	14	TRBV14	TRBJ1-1	TGTGCCAGCAGCCTTCTACGAGCATACGCTGAAGCTTTCTTT	CASSLLRAYAEAFF
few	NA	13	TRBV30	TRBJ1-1	TGTGCCTGGAGTGTTAGCACGAGCTCGGGGGCTTTCTTT	CAWSVSTSSGAFF
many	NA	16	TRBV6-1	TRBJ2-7	TGTGCCAGCAGTGAAGCGGTCTTAAGTTCGCCTTACGAGCAGTACTTC	CASSEAVLSSPYEQYF
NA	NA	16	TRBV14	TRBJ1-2	TGTGCCAGCAGCCAGGACACCCCCTTTGGCCCCTATGGCTACACCTTC	CASSQDTPFGPYGYTF
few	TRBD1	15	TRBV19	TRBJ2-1	TGTGCCAGTAGCCCAGACAGGGGGCGTAGAAATGAGCAGTTCTTC	CASSPDRGRRNEQFF
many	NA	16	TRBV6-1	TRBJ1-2	TGTGCCAGCAGTGAAGCGCCTGTAGTTTCGAACTATGGCTACACCTTC	CASSEAPVVSNYGYTF
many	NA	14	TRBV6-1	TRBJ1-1	TGTGCCAGCAGTACGGGGACCGCCAGTGTTGAAGCTTTCTTT	CASSTGTASVEAFF
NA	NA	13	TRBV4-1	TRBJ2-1	TGCGCCAGCAGCCAAAGCCTGGGCGGGGAGCAGTTCTTC	CASSQSLGGEQFF
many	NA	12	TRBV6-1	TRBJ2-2	TGTGCCAGCACAAGAACGGCCGGGGAGCTGTTTTTT	CASTRTAGELFF
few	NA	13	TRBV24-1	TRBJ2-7	TGTGCCACCAGTGCCCTCATGGGGGACGAGCAGTACTTC	CATSALMGDEQYF
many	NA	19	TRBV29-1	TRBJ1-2	TGCAGCGTTGAACACGGTATCTATCTGGTTCCCGGGTCTAGCTATGGCTACACCTTC	CSVEHGIYLVPGSSYGYTF
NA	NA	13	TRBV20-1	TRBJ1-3	TGCAGTGCTAGAGTTTTAGGGTTGGACACCATATATTTT	CSARVLGLDTIYF
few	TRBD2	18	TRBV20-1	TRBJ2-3	TGCAGTGCTAGGGCCCTCGGGAGAGCGGGAGGGCCGCCATCGGCGCAGTATTTT	CSARALGRAGGPPSAQYF
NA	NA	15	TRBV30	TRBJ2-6	TGTGCCTGGAGCGGACCGGTTGGTGGGGCCAACGTCCTGACTTTC	CAWSGPVGGANVLTF
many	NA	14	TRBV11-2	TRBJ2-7	TGTGCCAGCAGCCCCCTCCCCGGTGGGCACGAGCAGTACTTC	CASSPLPGGHEQYF
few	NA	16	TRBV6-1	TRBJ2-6	TGTGCCAGCAGCAGGGACTTCCTCTCTGGGGCCAACGTCCTGACTTTC	CASSRDFLSGANVLTF
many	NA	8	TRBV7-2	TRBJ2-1	TGTGCCAGCAGCTCGGAAGGATTC	CASSSEGF